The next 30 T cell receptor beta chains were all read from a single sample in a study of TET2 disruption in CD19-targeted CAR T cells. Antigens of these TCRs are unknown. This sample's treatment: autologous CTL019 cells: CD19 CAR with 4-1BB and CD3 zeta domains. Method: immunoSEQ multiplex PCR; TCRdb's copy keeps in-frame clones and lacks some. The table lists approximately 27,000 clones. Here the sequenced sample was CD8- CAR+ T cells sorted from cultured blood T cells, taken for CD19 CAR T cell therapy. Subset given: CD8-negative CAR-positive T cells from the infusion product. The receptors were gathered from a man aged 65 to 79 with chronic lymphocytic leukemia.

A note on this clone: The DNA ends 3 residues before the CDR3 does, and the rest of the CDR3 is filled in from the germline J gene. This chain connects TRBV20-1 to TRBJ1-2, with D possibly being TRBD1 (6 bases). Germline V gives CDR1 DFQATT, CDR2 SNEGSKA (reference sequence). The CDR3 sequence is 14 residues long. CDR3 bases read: TGCAGTGCTAGAGTGAACAGGGTCCAAGAGACC. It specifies CSARVNRVQET. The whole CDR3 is CSARVNRVQETYTF.

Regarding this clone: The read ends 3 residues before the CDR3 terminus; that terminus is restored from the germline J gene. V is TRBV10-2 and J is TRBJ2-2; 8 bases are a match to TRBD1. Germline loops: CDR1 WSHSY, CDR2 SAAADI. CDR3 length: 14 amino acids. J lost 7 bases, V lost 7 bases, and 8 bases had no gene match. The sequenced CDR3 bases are TGCGCCAGCAATGACAGGGGTGACAGCGGGGAG. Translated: CASNDRGDSGE. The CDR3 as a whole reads CASNDRGDSGELFF.

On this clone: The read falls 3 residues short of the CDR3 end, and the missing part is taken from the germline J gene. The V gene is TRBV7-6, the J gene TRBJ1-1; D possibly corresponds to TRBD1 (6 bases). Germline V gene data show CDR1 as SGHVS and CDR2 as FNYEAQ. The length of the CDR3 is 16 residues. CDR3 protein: CASSSLRRGGAETAFF. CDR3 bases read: TGTGCCAGCAGCTCCCTCCGACGCGGGGGGGCTGAGACG.

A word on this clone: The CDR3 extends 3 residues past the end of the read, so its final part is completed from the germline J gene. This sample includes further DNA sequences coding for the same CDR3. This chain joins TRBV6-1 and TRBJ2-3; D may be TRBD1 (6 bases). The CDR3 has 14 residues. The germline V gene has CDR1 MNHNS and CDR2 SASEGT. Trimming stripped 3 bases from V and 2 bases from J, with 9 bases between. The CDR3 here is CASSDRGLTDTQYF. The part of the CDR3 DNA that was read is TGTGCCAGCAGTGACAGGGGTCTCACAGATACG.

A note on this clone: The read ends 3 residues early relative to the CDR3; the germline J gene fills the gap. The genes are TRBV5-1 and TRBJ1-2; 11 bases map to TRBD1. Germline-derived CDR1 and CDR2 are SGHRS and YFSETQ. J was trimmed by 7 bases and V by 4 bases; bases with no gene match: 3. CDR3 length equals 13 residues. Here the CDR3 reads CASSEGQGVGYTF. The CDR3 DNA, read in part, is TGCGCCAGCAGCGAGGGACAGGGGGTTGGC.

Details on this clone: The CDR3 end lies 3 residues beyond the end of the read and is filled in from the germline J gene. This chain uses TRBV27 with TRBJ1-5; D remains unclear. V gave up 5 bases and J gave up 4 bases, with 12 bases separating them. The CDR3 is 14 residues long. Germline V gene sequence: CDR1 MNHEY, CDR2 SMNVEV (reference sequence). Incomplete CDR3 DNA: TGTGCCAGCAGTGTACGGCCCGGGAATCAGCCC. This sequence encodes CASSVRPGNQP. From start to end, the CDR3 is CASSVRPGNQPQHF.

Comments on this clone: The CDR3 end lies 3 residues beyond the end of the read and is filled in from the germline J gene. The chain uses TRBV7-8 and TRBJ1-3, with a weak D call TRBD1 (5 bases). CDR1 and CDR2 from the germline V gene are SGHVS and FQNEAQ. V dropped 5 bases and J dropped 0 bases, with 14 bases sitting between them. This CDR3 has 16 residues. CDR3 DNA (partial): TGTGCCAGCAGCCGCCGGGACGGGGGCTCTGGAAACACC. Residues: CASSRRDGGSGNT. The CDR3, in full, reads CASSRRDGGSGNTIYF.

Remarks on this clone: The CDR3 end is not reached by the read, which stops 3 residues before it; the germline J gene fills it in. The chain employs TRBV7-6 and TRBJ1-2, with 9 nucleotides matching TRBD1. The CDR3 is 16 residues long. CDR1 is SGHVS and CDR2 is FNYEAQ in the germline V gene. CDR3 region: CASSLKSGDRDYDYTF. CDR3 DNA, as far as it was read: TGTGCCAGCAGCTTAAAATCCGGGGACAGGGATTACGAC.

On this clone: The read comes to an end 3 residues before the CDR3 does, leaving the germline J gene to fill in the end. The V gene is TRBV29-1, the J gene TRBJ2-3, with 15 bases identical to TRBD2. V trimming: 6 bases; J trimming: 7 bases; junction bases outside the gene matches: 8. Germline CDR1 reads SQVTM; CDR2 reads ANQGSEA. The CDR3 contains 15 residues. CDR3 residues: CSVPGTSGGLNTQYF. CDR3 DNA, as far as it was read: TGCAGCGTCCCCGGGACTAGCGGGGGGCTAAATACG.

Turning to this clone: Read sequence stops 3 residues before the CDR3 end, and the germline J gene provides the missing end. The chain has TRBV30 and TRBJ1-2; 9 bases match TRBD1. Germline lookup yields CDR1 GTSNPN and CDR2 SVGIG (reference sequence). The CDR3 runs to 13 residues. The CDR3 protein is CAGDRGVYNDYTF. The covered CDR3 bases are TGTGCCGGCGACAGGGGGGTCTACAATGAC.

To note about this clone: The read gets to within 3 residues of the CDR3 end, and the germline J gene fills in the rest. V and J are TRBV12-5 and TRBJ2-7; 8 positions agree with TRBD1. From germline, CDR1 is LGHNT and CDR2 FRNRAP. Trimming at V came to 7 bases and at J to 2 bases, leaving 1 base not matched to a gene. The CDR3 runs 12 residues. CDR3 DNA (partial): TGTGCTAGTGCACAGGGGGCCTACGAG. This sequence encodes CASAQGAYE. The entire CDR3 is CASAQGAYEQYF.

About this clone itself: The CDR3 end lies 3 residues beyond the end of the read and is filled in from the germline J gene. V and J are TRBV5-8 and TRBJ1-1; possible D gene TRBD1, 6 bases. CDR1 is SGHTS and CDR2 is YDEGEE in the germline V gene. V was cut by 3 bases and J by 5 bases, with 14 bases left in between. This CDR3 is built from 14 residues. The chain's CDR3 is CASSSGLQGTEAFF. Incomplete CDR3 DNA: TGTGCCAGCAGCTCCGGGTTGCAGGGGACTGAA.

Here the CDR3 reads CASSPASDSRIYTF. The covered CDR3 bases are TGTGCCAGCTCACCAGCTTCGGACAGTCGGATC. The V and J genes are TRBV18 and TRBJ1-2, with a weak D call TRBD1 (6 bases). The read gets to within 3 residues of the CDR3 end, and the germline J gene fills in the rest. The germline CDR1 and CDR2 sequences are KGHSH and LQKENI. The CDR3 is made up of 14 amino acids.

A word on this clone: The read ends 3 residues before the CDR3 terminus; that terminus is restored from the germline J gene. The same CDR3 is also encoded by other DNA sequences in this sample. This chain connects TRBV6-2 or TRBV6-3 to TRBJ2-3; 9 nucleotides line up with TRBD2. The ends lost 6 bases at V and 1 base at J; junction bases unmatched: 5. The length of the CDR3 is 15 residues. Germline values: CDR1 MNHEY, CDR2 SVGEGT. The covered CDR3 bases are TGTGCCAGCAGGGCTAGCGGGGCCCGCACAGATACG. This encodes CASRASGARTDT. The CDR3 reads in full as CASRASGARTDTQYF.

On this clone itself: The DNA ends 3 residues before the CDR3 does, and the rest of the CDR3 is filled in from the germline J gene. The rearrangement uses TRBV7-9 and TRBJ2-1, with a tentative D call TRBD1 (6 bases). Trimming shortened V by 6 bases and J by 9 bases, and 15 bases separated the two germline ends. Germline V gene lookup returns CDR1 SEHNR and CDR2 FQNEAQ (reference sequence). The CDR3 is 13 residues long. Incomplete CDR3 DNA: TGTGCCAGCAGGCGAACAGGGTCCGTTGAG. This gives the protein CASRRTGSVE. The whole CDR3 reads CASRRTGSVEQFF.

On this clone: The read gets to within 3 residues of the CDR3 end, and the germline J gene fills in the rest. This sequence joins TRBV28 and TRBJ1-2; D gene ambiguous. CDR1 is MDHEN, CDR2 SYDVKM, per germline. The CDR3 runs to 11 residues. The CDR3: CASSFMRGYTF. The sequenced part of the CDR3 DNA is TGTGCCAGCAGTTTTATGAGGGGC.

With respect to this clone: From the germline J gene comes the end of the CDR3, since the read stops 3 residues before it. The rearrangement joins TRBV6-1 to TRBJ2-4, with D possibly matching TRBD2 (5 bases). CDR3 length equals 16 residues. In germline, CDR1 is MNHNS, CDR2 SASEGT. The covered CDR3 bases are TGTGCCAGCAGTGGATCCGGGGTGGGCACCCAAGAGACT. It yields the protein CASSGSGVGTQET. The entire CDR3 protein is CASSGSGVGTQETQYF.

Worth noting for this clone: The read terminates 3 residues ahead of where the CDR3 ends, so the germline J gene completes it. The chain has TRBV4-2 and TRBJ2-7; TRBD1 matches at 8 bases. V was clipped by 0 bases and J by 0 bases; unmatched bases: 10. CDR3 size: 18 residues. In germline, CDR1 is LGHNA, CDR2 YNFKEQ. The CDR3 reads CASSQDVVRQGSSYEQYF. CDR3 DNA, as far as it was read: TGTGCCAGCAGCCAAGATGTAGTGAGACAGGGGAGCTCCTACGAG.

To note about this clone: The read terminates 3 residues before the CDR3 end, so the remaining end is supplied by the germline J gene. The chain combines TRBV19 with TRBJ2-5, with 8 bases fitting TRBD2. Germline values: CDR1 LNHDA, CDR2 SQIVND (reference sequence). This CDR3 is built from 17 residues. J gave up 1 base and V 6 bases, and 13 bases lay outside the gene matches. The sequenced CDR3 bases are TGTGCCAGTAGCGGGGGGGACACGCTCTCACCCCAAGAGACC. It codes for CASSGGDTLSPQET. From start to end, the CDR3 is CASSGGDTLSPQETQYF.

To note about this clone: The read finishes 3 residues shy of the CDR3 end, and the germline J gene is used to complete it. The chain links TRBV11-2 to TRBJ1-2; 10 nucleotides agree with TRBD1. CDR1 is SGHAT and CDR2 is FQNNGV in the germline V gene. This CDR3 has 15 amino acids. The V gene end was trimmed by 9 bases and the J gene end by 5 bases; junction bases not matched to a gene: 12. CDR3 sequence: CASGGMTGGFYGYTF. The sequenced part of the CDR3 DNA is TGTGCCAGTGGGGGAATGACAGGGGGCTTTTATGGC.

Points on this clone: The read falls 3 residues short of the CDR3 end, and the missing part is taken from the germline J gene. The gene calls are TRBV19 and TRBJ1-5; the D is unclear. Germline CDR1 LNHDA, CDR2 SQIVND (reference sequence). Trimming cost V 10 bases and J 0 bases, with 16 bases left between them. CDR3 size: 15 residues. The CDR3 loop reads CAKSPTYDSNQPQHF. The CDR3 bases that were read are TGTGCCAAGAGCCCGACATACGATAGCAATCAGCCC. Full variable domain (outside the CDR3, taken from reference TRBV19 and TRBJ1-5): DGGITQSPKYLFRKEGQNVTLSCEQNLNHDAMYWYRQDPGQGLRLIYYSQIVNDFQKGDIAEGYSVSREKKESFPLTVTSAQKNPTAFYLCAKSPTYDSNQPQHFGDGTRLSIL.

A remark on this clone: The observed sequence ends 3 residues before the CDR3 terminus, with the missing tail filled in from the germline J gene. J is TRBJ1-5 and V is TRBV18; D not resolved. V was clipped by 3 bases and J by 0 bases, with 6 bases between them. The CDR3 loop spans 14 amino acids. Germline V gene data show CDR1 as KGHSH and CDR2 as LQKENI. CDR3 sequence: CASSPEPSNQPQHF. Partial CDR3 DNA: TGTGCCAGCTCACCCGAGCCTAGCAATCAGCCC.

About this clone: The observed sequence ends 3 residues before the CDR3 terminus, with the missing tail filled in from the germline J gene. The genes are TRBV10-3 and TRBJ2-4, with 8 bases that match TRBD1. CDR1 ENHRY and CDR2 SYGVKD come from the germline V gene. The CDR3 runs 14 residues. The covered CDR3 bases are TGTGCCATCAGGGGACAGGACACCAATCAGCCT. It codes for CAIRGQDTNQP. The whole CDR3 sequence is CAIRGQDTNQPQYF.

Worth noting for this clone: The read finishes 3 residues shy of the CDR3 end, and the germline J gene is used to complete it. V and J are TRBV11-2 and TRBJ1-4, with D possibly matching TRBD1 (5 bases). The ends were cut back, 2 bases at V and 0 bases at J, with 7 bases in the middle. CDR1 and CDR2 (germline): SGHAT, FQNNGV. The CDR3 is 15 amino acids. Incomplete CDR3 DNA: TGTGCCAGCAGCTTAACAGGCGCAACTAATGAAAAA. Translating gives CASSLTGATNEK. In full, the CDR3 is CASSLTGATNEKLFF.

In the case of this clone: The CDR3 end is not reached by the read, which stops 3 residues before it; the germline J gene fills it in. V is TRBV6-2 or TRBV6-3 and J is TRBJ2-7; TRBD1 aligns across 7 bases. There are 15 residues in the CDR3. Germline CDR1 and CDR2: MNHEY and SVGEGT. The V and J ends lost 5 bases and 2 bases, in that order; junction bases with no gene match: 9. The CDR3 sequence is CASSGRQDRPYEQYF. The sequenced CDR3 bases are TGTGCCAGCAGTGGAAGGCAGGACAGGCCCTACGAG.

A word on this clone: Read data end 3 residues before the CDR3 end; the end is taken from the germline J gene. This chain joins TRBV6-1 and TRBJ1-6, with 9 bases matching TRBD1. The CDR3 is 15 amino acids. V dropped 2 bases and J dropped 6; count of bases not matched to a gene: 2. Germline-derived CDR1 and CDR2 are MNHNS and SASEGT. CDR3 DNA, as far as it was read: TGTGCCAGCAGTGAATGGGGACAGGGTAATTCACCC. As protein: CASSEWGQGNSP. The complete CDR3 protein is CASSEWGQGNSPLHF.

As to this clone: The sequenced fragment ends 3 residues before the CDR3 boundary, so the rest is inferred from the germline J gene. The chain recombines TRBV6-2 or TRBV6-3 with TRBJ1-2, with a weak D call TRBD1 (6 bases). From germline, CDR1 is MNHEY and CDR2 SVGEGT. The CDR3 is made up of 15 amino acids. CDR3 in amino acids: CASSYLQGGTRDYTF. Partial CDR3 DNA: TGTGCCAGCAGTTACCTACAGGGTGGGACAAGGGAC.

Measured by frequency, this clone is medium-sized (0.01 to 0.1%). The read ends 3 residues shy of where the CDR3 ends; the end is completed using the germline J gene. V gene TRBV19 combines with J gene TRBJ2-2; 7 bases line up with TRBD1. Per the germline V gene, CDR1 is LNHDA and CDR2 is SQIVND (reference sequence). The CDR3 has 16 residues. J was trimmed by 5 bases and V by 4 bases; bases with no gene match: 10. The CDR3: CASSTKTGVVTGELFF. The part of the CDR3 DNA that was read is TGTGCCAGTAGTACCAAAACAGGGGTTGTAACCGGGGAG.

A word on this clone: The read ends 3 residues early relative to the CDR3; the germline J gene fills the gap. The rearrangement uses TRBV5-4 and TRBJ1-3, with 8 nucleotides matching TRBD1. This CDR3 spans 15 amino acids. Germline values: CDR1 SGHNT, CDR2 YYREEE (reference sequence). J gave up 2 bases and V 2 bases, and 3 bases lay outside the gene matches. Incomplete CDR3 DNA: TGTGCCAGCAGCTTCGGCAGGGGGCCTGGAAACACC. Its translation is CASSFGRGPGNT. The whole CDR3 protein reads CASSFGRGPGNTIYF.

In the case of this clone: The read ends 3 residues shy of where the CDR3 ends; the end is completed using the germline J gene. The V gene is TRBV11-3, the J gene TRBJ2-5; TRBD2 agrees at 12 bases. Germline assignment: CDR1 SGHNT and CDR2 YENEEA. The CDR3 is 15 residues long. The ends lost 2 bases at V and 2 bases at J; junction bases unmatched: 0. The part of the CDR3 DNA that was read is TGTGCCAGCAGCTTAACTAGCGGGGGGCAAGAGACC. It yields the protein CASSLTSGGQET. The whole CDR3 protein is CASSLTSGGQETQYF. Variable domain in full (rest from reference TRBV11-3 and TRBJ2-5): EAGVVQSPRYKIIEKKQPVAFWCNPISGHNTLYWYLQNLGQGPELLIRYENEEAVDDSQLPKDRFSAERLKGVDSTLKIQPAELGDSAVYLCASSLTSGGQETQYFGPGTRLLVL.